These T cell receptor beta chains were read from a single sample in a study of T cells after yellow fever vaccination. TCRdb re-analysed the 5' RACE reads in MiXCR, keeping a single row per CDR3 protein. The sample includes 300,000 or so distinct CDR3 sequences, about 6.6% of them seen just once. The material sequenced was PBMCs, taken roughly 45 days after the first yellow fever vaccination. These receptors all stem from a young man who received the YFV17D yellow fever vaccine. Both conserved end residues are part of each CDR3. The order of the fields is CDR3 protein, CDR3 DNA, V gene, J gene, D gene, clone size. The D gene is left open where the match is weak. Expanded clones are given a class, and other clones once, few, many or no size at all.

CASSLERTGVLTTNEKLFF	TGTGCCAGCAGCTTAGAACGGACAGGGGTGCTTACAACTAATGAAAAACTGTTTTTT	TRBV11-2	TRBJ1-4	TRBD1	.
CSARGPKETQYF	TGCAGTGCTAGAGGGCCGAAGGAGACCCAGTACTTC	TRBV20-1	TRBJ2-5	.	few
CASTHVLNTEAFF	TGTGCCAGCACCCATGTCCTGAACACTGAAGCTTTCTTT	TRBV9	TRBJ1-1	.	many
CASSLASGGHNEQFF	TGTGCCAGCAGCTTAGCTAGCGGGGGGCACAATGAGCAGTTCTTC	TRBV7-2	TRBJ2-1	TRBD2	.
CASSPQGYNSPLHF	TGTGCCAGCAGCCCACAGGGGTATAATTCACCCCTCCACTTT	TRBV7-6	TRBJ1-6	TRBD1	many
CASSLLLAGGPDEQFF	TGTGCCAGCAGTTTATTACTAGCGGGGGGGCCGGATGAGCAGTTCTTC	TRBV27	TRBJ2-1	TRBD2	few
CSVEGPTPRETQYF	TGCAGCGTTGAAGGGCCTACTCCGCGAGAGACCCAGTACTTC	TRBV29-1	TRBJ2-5	.	few
CASSLGVGTGGDEQFF	TGCGCCAGCAGCCTGGGCGTTGGGACAGGGGGCGATGAGCAGTTCTTC	TRBV5-1	TRBJ2-1	TRBD1	.
CSARQGIQPQHF	TGCAGTGCTAGACAGGGAATTCAGCCCCAGCATTTT	TRBV20-1	TRBJ1-5	.	.
CASMRQGGLTEAFF	TGCGCCAGCATGAGACAGGGGGGTTTAACTGAAGCTTTCTTT	TRBV5-1	TRBJ1-1	TRBD1	.
CASSSIPGRHYGYTF	TGTGCCAGCAGCTCTATACCAGGACGGCACTATGGCTACACCTTC	TRBV7-2	TRBJ1-2	.	.
CSARDRTGLRTAFF	TGCAGTGCTAGAGACCGGACAGGGCTACGTACGGCTTTCTTT	TRBV20-1	TRBJ1-1	TRBD1	few
CSVEEGRQETQYF	TGCAGCGTTGAGGAGGGCAGACAAGAGACCCAGTACTTC	TRBV29-1	TRBJ2-5	.	few
CASTPRRGGDTQYF	TGTGCCAGCACACCCCGGCGGGGGGGAGATACGCAGTATTTT	TRBV6-2/TRBV6-3	TRBJ2-3	TRBD2	many
CASSDLGPGEQFF	TGTGCCAGCAGTGACCTGGGACCAGGGGAGCAGTTCTTC	TRBV7-2	TRBJ2-1	.	.
CASSPGILSTDTQYF	TGTGCCAGCAGTCCGGGGATTCTCAGCACAGATACGCAGTATTTT	TRBV27	TRBJ2-3	.	.
CASSARSSSYNEQFF	TGTGCCAGCAGTGCAAGGAGTAGCTCCTACAATGAGCAGTTCTTC	TRBV6-4	TRBJ2-1	.	few
CASGLASRGLDRGAYEQYF	TGTGCTAGTGGTTTGGCCTCGCGGGGGTTGGACAGGGGAGCCTACGAGCAGTACTTC	TRBV12-5	TRBJ2-7	TRBD1	few
CASNPGQIWLEQYF	TGCGCCAGCAACCCAGGACAGATATGGCTCGAGCAGTACTTC	TRBV5-1	TRBJ2-7	.	.
CASSSSLRTSDTF	TGTGCCAGCAGCTCCTCACTGAGGACTTCTGACACCTTC	TRBV7-2	TRBJ1-2	.	many
CSVDRVGTGELFF	TGCAGCGTTGACAGGGTGGGAACCGGGGAGCTGTTTTTT	TRBV29-1	TRBJ2-2	.	many
CSARDRRGPEAFF	TGCAGTGCTAGAGATCGGCGCGGGCCTGAAGCTTTCTTT	TRBV20-1	TRBJ1-1	.	.
CASSQLAGGPNEQFF	TGTGCCAGCAGTCAACTAGCGGGGGGCCCCAATGAGCAGTTCTTC	TRBV6-1	TRBJ2-1	TRBD2	many
CASSLGTATDTQYF	TGTGCCAGCAGCTTGGGGACAGCCACAGATACGCAGTATTTT	TRBV7-9	TRBJ2-3	TRBD1	.
CASSEYGPRTDTQYF	TGTGCCAGCAGTGAATACGGGCCTCGCACAGATACGCAGTATTTT	TRBV6-1	TRBJ2-3	.	.
CASSLNSPPGEPQHF	TGTGCCAGCAGCTTAAATAGTCCACCCGGGGAGCCCCAGCATTTT	TRBV7-6	TRBJ1-5	.	.
CASSLGQPAVWANVLTF	TGCGCCAGCAGCTTGGGACAGCCAGCCGTCTGGGCCAACGTCCTGACTTTC	TRBV5-1	TRBJ2-6	.	.
CSASVTGQGISPLHF	TGCAGTGCTAGCGTTACAGGACAGGGGATTTCACCCCTCCACTTT	TRBV20-1	TRBJ1-6	TRBD1	.
CSAREGDSYNEQFF	TGCAGTGCTAGAGAGGGGGACTCTTACAATGAGCAGTTCTTC	TRBV20-1	TRBJ2-1	.	few
CASRLEGDTIYF	TGTGCCAGCAGGCTCGAGGGCGACACCATATATTTT	TRBV7-2	TRBJ1-3	.	many
CASSQDGLVSAITDTQYF	TGCGCCAGCAGCCAAGATGGACTGGTTAGCGCGATCACAGATACGCAGTATTTT	TRBV4-3	TRBJ2-3	.	few
CASSPGGPLEQFF	TGTGCCAGCAGCCCCGGCGGCCCTCTTGAGCAGTTCTTC	TRBV7-9	TRBJ2-1	.	many
CASSHGGQGSGQPQHF	TGTGCCAGCAGCCATGGGGGACAGGGTTCGGGGCAGCCCCAGCATTTT	TRBV16	TRBJ1-5	TRBD1	few
CASSKRADWEFF	TGTGCCAGCAGCAAAAGGGCGGATTGGGAGTTCTTC	TRBV7-9	TRBJ2-1	.	few
CSALFSEATGEQYF	TGCAGCGCCCTTTTCTCGGAGGCCACCGGCGAGCAGTACTTC	TRBV29-1	TRBJ2-7	.	few
CASSLDGGGANEQFF	TGTGCCAGCAGCTTGGATGGCGGGGGGGCCAATGAGCAGTTCTTC	TRBV5-4	TRBJ2-1	TRBD2	.
CASSATTRLGNEQFF	TGTGCCAGCAGTGCTACGACTAGATTGGGCAATGAGCAGTTCTTC	TRBV6-1	TRBJ2-1	.	few
CASSFGSPGATGANVLTF	TGTGCCAGCAGTTTTGGAAGTCCAGGTGCGACTGGGGCCAACGTCCTGACTTTC	TRBV6-2/TRBV6-3	TRBJ2-6	.	.
CASSLARGQGATEAFF	TGCGCCAGCAGCTTGGCCCGTGGACAAGGTGCCACTGAAGCTTTCTTT	TRBV5-1	TRBJ1-1	.	.
CAISESAGFSNQPQHF	TGTGCCATCAGTGAGTCGGCTGGTTTTAGCAATCAGCCCCAGCATTTT	TRBV10-3	TRBJ1-5	.	few
CASSLADRETQYF	TGCGCCAGCAGCTTGGCCGACAGAGAGACCCAGTACTTC	TRBV5-1	TRBJ2-5	.	few
CASSLLGQGRLYTEAFF	TGTGCCAGCAGCTTACTCGGACAGGGACGGTTGTACACTGAAGCTTTCTTT	TRBV7-8	TRBJ1-1	TRBD1	few
CASSFGGGNNEQFF	TGTGCCAGCAGCTTCGGGGGGGGGAACAATGAGCAGTTCTTC	TRBV7-6	TRBJ2-1	TRBD2	.
CASSYIAGGPWEQFF	TGTGCCAGCAGTTACATAGCGGGGGGGCCTTGGGAGCAGTTCTTC	TRBV6-2/TRBV6-3	TRBJ2-1	TRBD2	.
CASSQDIQGRYEQYF	TGCGCCAGCAGCCAAGATATTCAGGGGAGGTACGAGCAGTACTTC	TRBV4-3	TRBJ2-7	.	.
CASSLSGIQYEQYF	TGCGCCAGCAGCTTATCGGGAATTCAATACGAGCAGTACTTC	TRBV5-1	TRBJ2-7	.	.
CASKTQGPKYNEQFF	TGCGCCAGCAAAACCCAGGGGCCCAAATACAATGAGCAGTTCTTC	TRBV5-1	TRBJ2-1	.	many
CASSPQGTGIYEQYF	TGTGCCAGCAGCCCTCAGGGCACGGGGATCTACGAGCAGTACTTC	TRBV9	TRBJ2-7	.	many
CASSLEGSEQYF	TGCGCCAGCAGCTTGGAGGGTAGCGAGCAGTACTTC	TRBV5-1	TRBJ2-7	.	many
CASSLPKGPGTARETQYF	TGTGCCAGCAGCTTACCCAAGGGTCCCGGGACTGCGCGAGAGACCCAGTACTTC	TRBV7-3	TRBJ2-5	.	few
CASLEGGIGDTQYF	TGTGCCAGCCTCGAGGGGGGGATAGGAGATACGCAGTATTTT	TRBV7-2	TRBJ2-3	.	few
CASSLGDSSYEQYF	TGCGCCAGCAGCTTAGGGGACAGTTCCTACGAGCAGTACTTC	TRBV5-1	TRBJ2-7	TRBD1	many
CASAPGLNYGYTF	TGTGCCAGCGCGCCAGGACTAAACTATGGCTACACCTTC	TRBV27	TRBJ1-2	.	many
CASSLYGGTDTQYF	TGTGCCAGCAGCTTATACGGGGGCACAGATACGCAGTATTTT	TRBV7-7	TRBJ2-3	.	few
CASSEGVRGQETQYF	TGTGCCAGCAGTGAAGGCGTACGGGGTCAAGAGACCCAGTACTTC	TRBV2	TRBJ2-5	.	.